A selection of T cell receptor beta chains follows, all from one sample in a study of CD8+CD57+ T cells in acquired aplastic anemia. One entry per CDR3 protein, called by TCRdb with MiXCR from the reads. Among some 280,000 distinct CDR3 sequences listed, around 60% were seen once. What was sequenced was sorted CD4+, CD8+, or CD8+CD57+ T cells (not recorded which) from PBMCs. Every receptor here comes from a human donor with severe aplastic anemia or a healthy control (not recorded which). CDR3s include the opening cysteine and the closing phenylalanine or tryptophan. The order of the fields is J gene, clone size, D gene, V gene, CDR3 protein, CDR3 DNA. A D gene is named only where the DNA matches it firmly. Part of the rows lack a size; the others show once, few, many or a class for expanded clones.

TRBJ1-1 | NA | TRBD1 | TRBV25-1 | CASSPDRGGGMNTEAFF | TGTGCCAGCAGTCCTGACAGGGGTGGAGGGATGAACACTGAAGCTTTCTTT
TRBJ1-2 | NA | NA | TRBV29-1 | CSVDDPYGYGYTF | TGCAGCGTTGATGATCCATACGGATATGGCTACACCTTC
TRBJ1-6 | once | NA | TRBV9 | CASSARDRNSPLHF | TGTGCCAGCAGCGCCCGAGACCGTAATTCACCCCTCCACTTT
TRBJ2-7 | few | NA | TRBV19 | CASSMRDLREQYF | TGTGCCAGTAGTATGAGGGACCTGCGGGAGCAGTACTTC
TRBJ2-5 | NA | NA | TRBV12-3/TRBV12-4 | CASSSSPYGGETQYF | TGTGCCAGCAGTTCCTCACCCTACGGGGGAGAGACCCAGTACTTC
TRBJ1-4 | NA | TRBD1 | TRBV2 | CASGGQNEKLFF | TGTGCCAGCGGGGGACAGAATGAAAAACTGTTTTTT
TRBJ1-2 | many | TRBD1 | TRBV20-1 | CSAARGGAVLSGYTF | TGCAGTGCGGCCAGGGGGGGAGCAGTGTTAAGTGGCTACACCTTC
TRBJ1-2 | NA | NA | TRBV19 | CASTAFRTGYTF | TGTGCCAGTACCGCCTTCAGGACAGGCTACACCTTC
TRBJ2-7 | NA | NA | TRBV12-3/TRBV12-4 | CASSFRDTSYEQYF | TGTGCCAGCAGTTTTAGGGACACTTCCTACGAGCAGTACTTC
TRBJ1-1 | NA | NA | TRBV7-8 | CASSSSRGKVNTEAFF | TGTGCCAGCAGCTCTAGTAGAGGGAAGGTGAACACTGAAGCTTTCTTT
TRBJ2-1 | NA | NA | TRBV7-7 | CASSFRVSSYNEQFF | TGTGCTAGCAGCTTTAGGGTCAGCTCCTACAATGAGCAGTTCTTC
TRBJ1-1 | NA | NA | TRBV6-2/TRBV6-3 | CASSYPSGNTEAFF | TGTGCCAGCAGTTACCCCTCCGGGAACACTGAAGCTTTCTTT
TRBJ2-1 | NA | TRBD2 | TRBV20-1 | CSASETSGIGNEQFF | TGCAGTGCTAGCGAGACTAGCGGTATAGGTAATGAGCAGTTCTTC
TRBJ2-4 | NA | NA | TRBV7-6 | CASSGTDRIGVIQYF | TGTGCCAGCAGCGGAACAGACAGAATCGGAGTCATTCAGTACTTC
TRBJ2-1 | NA | NA | TRBV29-1 | CSVSSSYNEQFF | TGCAGCGTATCAAGCTCCTACAATGAGCAGTTCTTC
TRBJ1-2 | few | TRBD1 | TRBV2 | CASSSGTVYGYTF | TGTGCCAGCAGTTCCGGGACAGTCTATGGCTACACCTTC
TRBJ2-7 | NA | NA | TRBV19 | CASDWEQAASEQYF | TGTGCCAGTGATTGGGAACAGGCAGCGTCCGAGCAGTACTTC
TRBJ2-5 | NA | NA | TRBV6-5 | CASSSPGGTETQYF | TGTGCCAGCAGTTCACCCGGCGGTACGGAGACCCAGTACTTC
TRBJ2-2 | many | NA | TRBV7-7 | CASSLGVGQTGELFF | TGTGCTAGCAGCTTAGGAGTGGGGCAGACCGGGGAGCTGTTTTTT
TRBJ2-3 | NA | NA | TRBV20-1 | CSAKVASTDTQYF | TGCAGTGCTAAGGTGGCTAGCACAGATACGCAGTATTTT